The clone carrying this TCR beta chain has more than one count but fewer than ten. No antigen is known for it. CDR3 length: 18 residues. Germline CDR1 and CDR2: MNHEY and SMNVEV (reference sequence). V lost 3 bases and J 2 bases, leaving 20 bases between the germline ends. This sample is part of a study of T cell repertoires in cytomegalovirus infection. Overall study context: HLA-C-restricted CMV epitopes, recently identified, and well-studied HLA-B-restricted ones were used by the study. Public TCR beta signatures provided an indication of both CMV infection and a matching HLA type.

TCRdb passed the reads through MiXCR, listing each CDR3 protein once. The sample includes hundreds of thousands of distinct CDR3 sequences, less than 35% of them seen just once. The study, taken as a whole, reports: Identification of carriers of CMV plus the relevant HLA was achieved through cumulative public TCR beta family frequency. There were HLA-C-restricted CMV-specific TCR beta clonotypes dominating the ex vivo response.

The V call is TRBV27, the J call TRBJ2-1; D possibly corresponds to TRBD1 (6 bases). The sequence was obtained from a human donor in good health (CMV status not recorded). Some clones in this sample may be carry-over from other donors' samples. The sequencing used cultured CD8+ T cells from PBMCs, collected from culture after CMV antigen stimulation. The chain's CDR3 is CASSLAWGQPQTYNEQFF. The CDR3 DNA is TGTGCCAGCAGTTTGGCGTGGGGGCAGCCACAGACCTACAATGAGCAGTTCTTC.